This T cell receptor beta chain is from a study of beta chain features in type 1 diabetes. CDR3 length: 16 residues. The trim removed 1 base at V and 11 bases at J, leaving 13 bases unmatched. The germline V gene has CDR1 SNHLY and CDR2 FYNNEI. This clone has more than one count but fewer than ten. The antigen is undetermined. Every participating donor gave one draw, a heparinised blood sample averaging about 100 mL. All of the isolated RNA was reverse transcribed, so expressed TCRB transcripts were sequenced. Using immunoSEQ multiplex PCR, the repertoire was profiled, and TCRdb retains in-frame clones only, with some absent. This table holds approximately 120,000 clones, roughly 17% found once. Study-wide points: Patients with type 1 diabetes showed fewer VDJ junction insertions and more deletions. Shortening that was moderate but significant affected the TCRB CDR3s of Type 1 diabetes patients in all four CD4+ subsets.

The sample taken for sequencing was central memory CD4+ T cells from blood. The source of this sequence is a young man with type 1 diabetes. The V gene is TRBV2, the J gene TRBJ2-3; TRBD2 matches 9 bases. CDR3 residues: CASSEEAGGVLGKQYF. In DNA form, the CDR3 reads TGTGCCAGCAGTGAAGAAGCGGGAGGAGTACTTGGGAAGCAGTATTTT.